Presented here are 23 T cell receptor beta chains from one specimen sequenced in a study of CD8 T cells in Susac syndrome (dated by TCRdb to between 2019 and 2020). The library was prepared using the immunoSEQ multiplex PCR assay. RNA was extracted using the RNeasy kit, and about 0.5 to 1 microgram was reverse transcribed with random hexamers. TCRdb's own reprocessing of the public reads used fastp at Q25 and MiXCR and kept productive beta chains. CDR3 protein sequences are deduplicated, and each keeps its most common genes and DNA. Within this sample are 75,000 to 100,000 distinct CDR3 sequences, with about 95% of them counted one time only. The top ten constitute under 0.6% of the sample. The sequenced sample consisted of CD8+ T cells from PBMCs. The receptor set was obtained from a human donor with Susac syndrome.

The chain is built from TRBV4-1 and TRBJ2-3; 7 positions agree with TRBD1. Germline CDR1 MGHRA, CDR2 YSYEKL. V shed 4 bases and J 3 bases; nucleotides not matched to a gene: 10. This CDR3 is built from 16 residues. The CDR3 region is CASSPAAGGLTDTQYF. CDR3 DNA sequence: TGCGCCAGCAGCCCGGCGGCAGGGGGTTTAACAGATACGCAGTATTTT.

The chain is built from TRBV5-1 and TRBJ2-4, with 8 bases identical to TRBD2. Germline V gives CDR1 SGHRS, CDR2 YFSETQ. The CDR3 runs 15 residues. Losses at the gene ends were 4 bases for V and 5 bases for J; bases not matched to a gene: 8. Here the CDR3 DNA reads TGCGCCAGCAGCCAGGGACTAGACTTCGAAAACATTCAGTACTTC. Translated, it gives CASSQGLDFENIQYF.

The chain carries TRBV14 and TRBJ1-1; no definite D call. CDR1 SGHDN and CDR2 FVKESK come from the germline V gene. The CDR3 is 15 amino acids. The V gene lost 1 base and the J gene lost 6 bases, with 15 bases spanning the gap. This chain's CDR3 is CASSQVEAPISEAFF. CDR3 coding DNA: TGTGCCAGCAGCCAAGTAGAGGCGCCGATCTCTGAAGCTTTCTTT.

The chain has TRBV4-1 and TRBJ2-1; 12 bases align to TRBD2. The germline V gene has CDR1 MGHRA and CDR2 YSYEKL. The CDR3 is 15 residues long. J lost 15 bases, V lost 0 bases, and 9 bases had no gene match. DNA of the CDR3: TGCGCCAGCAGCCAAGATAGGCTAGCGGGAGGGCGTCTGTTCTTC. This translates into CASSQDRLAGGRLFF.

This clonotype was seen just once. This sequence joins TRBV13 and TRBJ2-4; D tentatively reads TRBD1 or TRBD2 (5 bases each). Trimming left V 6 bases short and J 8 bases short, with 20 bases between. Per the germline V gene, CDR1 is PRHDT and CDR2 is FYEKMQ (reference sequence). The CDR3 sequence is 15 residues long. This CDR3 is CASRLRGGGSDIQYF. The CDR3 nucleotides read TGTGCCAGCAGACTAAGAGGTGGGGGTTCAGACATTCAGTACTTC. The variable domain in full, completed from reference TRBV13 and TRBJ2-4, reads AAGVIQSPRHLIKEKRETATLKCYPIPRHDTVYWYQQGPGQDPQFLISFYEKMQSDKGSIPDRFSAQQFSDYHSELNMSSLELGDSALYFCASRLRGGGSDIQYFGAGTRLSVL.

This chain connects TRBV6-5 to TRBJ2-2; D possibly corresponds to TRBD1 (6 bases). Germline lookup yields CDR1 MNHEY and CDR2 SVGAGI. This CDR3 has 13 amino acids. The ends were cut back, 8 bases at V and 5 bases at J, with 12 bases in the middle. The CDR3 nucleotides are TGTGCCAGCGGGCTAGGGGGTACCGGGGAGCTGTTTTTT. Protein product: CASGLGGTGELFF.

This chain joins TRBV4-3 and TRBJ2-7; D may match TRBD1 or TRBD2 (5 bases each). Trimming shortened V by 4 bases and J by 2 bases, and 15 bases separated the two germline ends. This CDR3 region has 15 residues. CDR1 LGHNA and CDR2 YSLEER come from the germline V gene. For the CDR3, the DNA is TGCGCCAGCAGCCCGACTGAGGGGCGAGCCTACGAGCAGTACTTC. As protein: CASSPTEGRAYEQYF.

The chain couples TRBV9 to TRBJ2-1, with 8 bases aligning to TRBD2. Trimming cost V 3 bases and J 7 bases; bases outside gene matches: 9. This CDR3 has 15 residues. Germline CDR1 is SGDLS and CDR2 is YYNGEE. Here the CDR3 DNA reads TGTGCCAGCAGCGACAGTAGCGGGATAGGGAATGAGCAGTTCTTC. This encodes CASSDSSGIGNEQFF.

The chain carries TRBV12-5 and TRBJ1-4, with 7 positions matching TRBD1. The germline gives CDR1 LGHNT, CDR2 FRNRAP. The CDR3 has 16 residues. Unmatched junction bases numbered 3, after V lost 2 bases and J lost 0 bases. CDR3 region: CASGLMTGSTNEKLFF. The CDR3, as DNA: TGTGCTAGTGGTTTGATGACAGGGTCAACTAATGAAAAACTGTTTTTT.

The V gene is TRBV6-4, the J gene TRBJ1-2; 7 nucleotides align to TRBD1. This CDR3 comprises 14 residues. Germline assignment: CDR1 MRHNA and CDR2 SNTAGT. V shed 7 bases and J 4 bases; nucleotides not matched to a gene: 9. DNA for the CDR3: TGTGCCAGCAACCCAAGACAGGGCCCCTATGGCTACACCTTC. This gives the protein CASNPRQGPYGYTF.

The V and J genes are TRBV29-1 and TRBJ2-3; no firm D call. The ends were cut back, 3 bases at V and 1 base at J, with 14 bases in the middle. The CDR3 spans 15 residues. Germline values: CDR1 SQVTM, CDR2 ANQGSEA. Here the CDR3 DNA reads TGCAGCGTTGACCAAGACTTTTTGGGCACAGATACGCAGTATTTT. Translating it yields CSVDQDFLGTDTQYF.

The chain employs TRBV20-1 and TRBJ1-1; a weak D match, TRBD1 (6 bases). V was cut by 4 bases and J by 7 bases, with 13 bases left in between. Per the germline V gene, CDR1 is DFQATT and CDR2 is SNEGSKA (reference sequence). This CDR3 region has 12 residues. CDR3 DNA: TGCAGTGCTATCAACCCACAGGGTGAAGCTTTCTTT. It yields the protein CSAINPQGEAFF.

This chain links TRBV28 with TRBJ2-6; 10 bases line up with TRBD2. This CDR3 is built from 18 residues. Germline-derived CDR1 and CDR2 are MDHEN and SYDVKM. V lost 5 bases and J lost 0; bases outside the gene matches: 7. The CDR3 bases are TGTGCCAGCAGTACACTAGCGGGACCTATCTCTGGGGCCAACGTCCTGACTTTC. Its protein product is CASSTLAGPISGANVLTF.

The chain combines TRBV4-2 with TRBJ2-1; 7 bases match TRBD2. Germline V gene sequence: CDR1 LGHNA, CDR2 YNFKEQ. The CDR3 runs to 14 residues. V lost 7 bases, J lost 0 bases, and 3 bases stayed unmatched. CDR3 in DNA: TGTGCCAGCACCCGGGAGGACTCCTACAATGAGCAGTTCTTC. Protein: CASTREDSYNEQFF.

The CDR3 loop reads CSVLGLAGVRDTGELFF. The CDR3 nucleotides read TGCAGCGTCTTGGGACTAGCGGGAGTTAGGGACACCGGGGAGCTGTTTTTT. The genes are TRBV29-1 and TRBJ2-2; 14 bases match TRBD2. The germline V gene has CDR1 SQVTM and CDR2 ANQGSEA. The V and J ends lost 6 bases and 3 bases, in that order; junction bases with no gene match: 9. The CDR3 consists of 17 residues.

CDR3 amino acids: CSARPRKGTYEQYF. CDR3 DNA sequence: TGCAGTGCTCGTCCCAGGAAGGGAACCTACGAGCAGTACTTC. This sequence joins TRBV20-1 and TRBJ2-7; D uncertain. The CDR3 runs 14 residues. CDR1 is DFQATT, CDR2 SNEGSKA, per germline (reference sequence). Trimming left V 5 bases short and J 2 bases short, with 16 bases between.

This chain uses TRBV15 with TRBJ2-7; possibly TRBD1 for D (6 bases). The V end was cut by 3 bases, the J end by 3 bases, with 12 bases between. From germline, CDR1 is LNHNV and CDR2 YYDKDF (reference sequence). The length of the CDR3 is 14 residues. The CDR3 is CATSSRQAYYEQYF. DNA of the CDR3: TGTGCCACCAGCAGCAGACAGGCGTACTACGAGCAGTACTTC.

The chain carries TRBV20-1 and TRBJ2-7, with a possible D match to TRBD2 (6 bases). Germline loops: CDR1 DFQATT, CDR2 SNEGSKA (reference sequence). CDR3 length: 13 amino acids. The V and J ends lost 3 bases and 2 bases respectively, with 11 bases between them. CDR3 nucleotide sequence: TGCAGTGCTAGCGGGAGCGAGACCTACGAGCAGTACTTC. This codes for CSASGSETYEQYF.

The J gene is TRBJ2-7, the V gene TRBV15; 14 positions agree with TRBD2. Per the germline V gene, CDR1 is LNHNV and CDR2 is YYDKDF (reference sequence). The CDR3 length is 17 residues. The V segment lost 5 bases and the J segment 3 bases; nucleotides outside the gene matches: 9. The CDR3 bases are TGTGCCACCAGCCTGCAAGGACTAGCGGGAGGCAGCTACGAGCAGTACTTC. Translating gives CATSLQGLAGGSYEQYF.

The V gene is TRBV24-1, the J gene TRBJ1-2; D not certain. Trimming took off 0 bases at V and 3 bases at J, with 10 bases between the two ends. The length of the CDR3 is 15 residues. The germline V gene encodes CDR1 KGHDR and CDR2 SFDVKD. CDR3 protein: CATSDLRGEDYGYTF. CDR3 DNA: TGTGCCACCAGTGATTTGCGGGGTGAAGACTATGGCTACACCTTC.

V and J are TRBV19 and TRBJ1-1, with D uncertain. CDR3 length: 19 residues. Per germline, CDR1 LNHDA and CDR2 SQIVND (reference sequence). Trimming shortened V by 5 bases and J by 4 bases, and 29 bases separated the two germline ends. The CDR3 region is CASSYTLSFDALKATEAFF. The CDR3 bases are TGTGCCAGTAGTTACACACTGTCTTTTGACGCCCTGAAGGCCACTGAAGCTTTCTTT.

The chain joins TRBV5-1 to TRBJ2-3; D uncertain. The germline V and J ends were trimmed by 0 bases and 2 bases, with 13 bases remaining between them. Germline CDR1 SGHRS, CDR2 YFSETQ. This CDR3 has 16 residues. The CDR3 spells CASSLVELPNTDTQYF. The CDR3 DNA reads TGCGCCAGCAGCTTGGTGGAGCTGCCTAACACAGATACGCAGTATTTT. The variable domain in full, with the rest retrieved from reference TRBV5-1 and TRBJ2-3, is KAGVTQTPRYLIKTRGQQVTLSCSPISGHRSVSWYQQTPGQGLQFLFEYFSETQRNKGNFPGRFSGRQFSNSRSEMNVSTLELGDSALYLCASSLVELPNTDTQYFGPGTRLTVL.

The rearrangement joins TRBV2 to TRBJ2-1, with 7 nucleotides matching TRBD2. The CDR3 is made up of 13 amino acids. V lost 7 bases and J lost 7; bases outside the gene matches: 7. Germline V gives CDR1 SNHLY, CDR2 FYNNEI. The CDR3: CASNLGEGNEQFF. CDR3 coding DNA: TGTGCCAGCAACCTCGGGGAGGGGAATGAGCAGTTCTTC.